These 2 T cell receptor gamma chains originate from one sample sequenced in a study of gamma-delta chains in newborns, infants, children (dated by TCRdb to about 2019). Sequencing was performed on an Illumina MiSeq. Clonotypes were called again by TCRdb from the public reads via CATT, and duplicate nucleotide sequences were then merged into one entry. The sample yields over 550 gamma-chain clones; about 32% were counted once. The ten biggest clones cover 40% of the sample. Input material: blood. The receptors shown here come from a child who was a newborn, infant or young child, either healthy, febrile or measles-vaccinated (not recorded which).

The V gene reported is TRGV8; the J gene is uncalled. The CDR3 spans 12 residues. From germline, CDR1 is VENAVY and CDR2 YDSYNSRV. CDR3 sequence: CATWDSDWIRTF. CDR3 DNA: TGTGCCACCTGGGATAGTGATTGGATCAGGACGTTC.

The chain carries TRGV9 and TRGJP. No J gene is reported in TCRdb; it was inferred here by comparing the DNA with germline. Germline CDR1 GITISATS, CDR2 ISYDGTV (reference sequence). The CDR3 has 17 amino acids. V was clipped by 0 bases and J by 11 bases; unmatched bases: 10. CDR3 bases: TGTGCCTTGTGGGAGGTGTTAGAAGGGGTGGGCAAAAAAATCAAGGTATTT. Translated, it gives CALWEVLEGVGKKIKVF.